These T cell receptor beta chains were read from a single sample in a study of T cell responses to AZD1222 COVID-19 vaccine. Sequenced by immunoSEQ multiplex PCR; TCRdb stores in-frame clones only, minus some. Of about 160,000 clones in the sample, roughly 90% were seen once. The specimen comprised peripheral blood, sampled 28 days after the second AZD1222 dose. These receptors all stem from an adult who received the AZD1222 COVID-19 vaccine. CDR3s include the opening cysteine and the closing phenylalanine or tryptophan. A D gene is named only where the DNA matches it firmly.

D gene: TRBD1; V gene: TRBV11-3; J gene: TRBJ1-1; CDR3 DNA: TGTGCCAGCAGTACAGGGGGAACGGACACTGAAGCTTTCTTT; CDR3 protein: CASSTGGTDTEAFF
D gene: NA; V gene: TRBV4-1; J gene: TRBJ2-7; CDR3 DNA: TGCGCCAGCAGCCAGATGTTTCAGGGACTCGCCTACGAGCAGTACTTC; CDR3 protein: CASSQMFQGLAYEQYF
D gene: NA; V gene: TRBV12-3/TRBV12-4; J gene: TRBJ1-3; CDR3 DNA: TGTGCCAGCAGTCTTCAAAACACCATATATTTT; CDR3 protein: CASSLQNTIYF
D gene: TRBD2; V gene: TRBV14; J gene: TRBJ2-2; CDR3 DNA: TGTGCCAGCAGCCCCATACGCCAGCGGGGGGGCCTCACCGGGGAGCTGTTTTTT; CDR3 protein: CASSPIRQRGGLTGELFF
D gene: NA; V gene: TRBV6-5; J gene: TRBJ2-1; CDR3 DNA: TGTGCCAGCAGAATCGAATCGGGGACTCCTCTCTTC; CDR3 protein: CASRIESGTPLF
D gene: NA; V gene: TRBV5-4; J gene: TRBJ1-2; CDR3 DNA: TGTGCCAGCAGCGCGGCACAGGGTGGGAATGGCTACACCTTC; CDR3 protein: CASSAAQGGNGYTF
D gene: NA; V gene: TRBV30; J gene: TRBJ1-3; CDR3 DNA: TGTGCCTGTGCTTCAGGGACTGGAAACACCATATATTTT; CDR3 protein: CACASGTGNTIYF
D gene: TRBD1; V gene: TRBV7-9; J gene: TRBJ1-1; CDR3 DNA: TGTGCCAGCAGCGAACAGGGGGGTACTGAAGCTTTCTTT; CDR3 protein: CASSEQGGTEAFF
D gene: TRBD1; V gene: TRBV11-1; J gene: TRBJ2-3; CDR3 DNA: TGTGCCAGCAGTCCGCAGGGGGCCACAGATACGCAGTATTTT; CDR3 protein: CASSPQGATDTQYF
D gene: NA; V gene: TRBV7-2; J gene: TRBJ1-5; CDR3 DNA: TGTGCCAGCAGCTTAGCGGGGTATTACAATCAGCCCCAGCATTTT; CDR3 protein: CASSLAGYYNQPQHF
D gene: NA; V gene: TRBV7-9; J gene: TRBJ1-1; CDR3 DNA: TGTGCCAGCAGCTTAGAGATTCAGGTGAACACTGAAGCTTTCTTT; CDR3 protein: CASSLEIQVNTEAFF
D gene: TRBD2; V gene: TRBV5-1; J gene: TRBJ2-5; CDR3 DNA: TGCGCCAGCAGCTTGGACTGGACTAGCGGGAAAGAGACCCAGTACTTC; CDR3 protein: CASSLDWTSGKETQYF
D gene: NA; V gene: TRBV7-9; J gene: TRBJ1-1; CDR3 DNA: TGTGCCAGCAGCCCTCGGTGGGGGGGACTGAGCGCTGAAGCTTTCTTT; CDR3 protein: CASSPRWGGLSAEAFF
D gene: NA; V gene: TRBV2; J gene: TRBJ1-6; CDR3 DNA: TGTGCCAGCAGTGAAGGGCACGGAAATTCACCCCTCCACTTT; CDR3 protein: CASSEGHGNSPLHF
D gene: NA; V gene: TRBV7-6; J gene: TRBJ2-3; CDR3 DNA: TGTGCCAGCAGCTCGACTAGTCCGAGCCTCATCACTACGCAGTATTTT; CDR3 protein: CASSSTSPSLITTQYF